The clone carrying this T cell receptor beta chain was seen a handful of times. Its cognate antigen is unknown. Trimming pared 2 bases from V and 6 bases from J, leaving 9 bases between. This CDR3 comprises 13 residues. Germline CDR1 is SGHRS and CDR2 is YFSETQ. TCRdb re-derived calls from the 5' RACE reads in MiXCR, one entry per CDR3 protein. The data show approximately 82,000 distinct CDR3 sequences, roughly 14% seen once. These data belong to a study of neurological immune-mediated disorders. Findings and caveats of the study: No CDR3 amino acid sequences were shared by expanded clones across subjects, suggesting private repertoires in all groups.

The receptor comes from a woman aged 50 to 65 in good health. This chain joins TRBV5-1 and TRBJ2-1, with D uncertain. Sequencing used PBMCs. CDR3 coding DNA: TGCGCCAGCAGCTTTCCTATCCCCAATGAGCAGTTCTTC. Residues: CASSFPIPNEQFF.